A selection of T cell receptor beta chains follows, all from one sample in a study of shared clonotypes between healthy human individuals. Some clones are missing from TCRdb's copy, which holds only in-frame ones; the method was immunoSEQ multiplex PCR. The sample has about 2.3 million clones, over 90% seen once. The source material was naive CD4+ T cells from PBMCs. These receptors were taken from a young man in good health. Some clones in this sample may be carry-over from other donors' samples. CDR3s include the opening cysteine and the closing phenylalanine or tryptophan.

j_call: TRBJ2-1
v_call: TRBV2
cdr3_aa: CASRLAGVLSNEQFF

j_call: TRBJ2-7
v_call: TRBV7-2
cdr3_aa: CASSPREAIHEQYF

j_call: TRBJ2-1
v_call: TRBV11-2
cdr3_aa: CASSLDRGAGSSYNEQFF

j_call: TRBJ1-5
v_call: TRBV18
cdr3_aa: CASSPTRQGVDQPQHF

j_call: TRBJ2-1
v_call: TRBV18
cdr3_aa: CASSPDRNSYNEQFF

j_call: TRBJ2-2
v_call: TRBV2
cdr3_aa: CASSVYAGELFF

j_call: TRBJ1-1
v_call: TRBV4-1
cdr3_aa: CASSQDSTVKNTEAFF

j_call: TRBJ2-1
v_call: TRBV5-8
cdr3_aa: CASSFWGAGDEQFF

j_call: TRBJ2-5
v_call: TRBV6-5
cdr3_aa: CASSTRLVAETQYF

j_call: TRBJ2-1
v_call: TRBV7-2
cdr3_aa: CASSLTSGYYNEQFF